The entry below describes one T cell receptor (beta chain). The antigen is undetermined. Within the sample, other DNA sequences also encode this same CDR3. Sequenced by immunoSEQ multiplex PCR; TCRdb stores in-frame clones only, minus some. The sample yields 2 million to 3 million clones, 80% to 95% seen once. The data are from a study of shared clonotypes between healthy human individuals. Study at large: Used for every donor were three CD4 naive, three CD4 memory, two CD8 naive and one CD8 memory plate. Whole-study findings and limits: Generation probabilities of non-shared clonotypes were lower (relative to those shared by all four donors).

Donors included only healthy HIV-negative adults lacking recent acute infections or vaccinations. The germline V gene has CDR1 KGHSH and CDR2 LQKENI. CDR3 size: 15 residues. Trimming removed 2 bases from V and 0 bases from J, with 8 bases in between. What was sequenced was naive CD4+ T cells from PBMCs. Documented subset: CD45RA+ positively selected. This TCR was recovered from a man aged 18 to 35 in good health. Some clones in this sample may be carry-over from other donors' samples. This chain links TRBV18 with TRBJ1-3; weak D call: TRBD1 (6 bases). The CDR3 region is CASSPGTTSGNTIYF. CDR3 nucleotide sequence: TGTGCCAGCTCACCAGGGACAACCTCTGGAAACACCATATATTTT.